A selection of T cell receptor beta chains follows, all from one sample in a study of T-cell reconstitution after alpha-beta-depleted transplantation in children. TCRdb reprocessed the PCR reads via MiXCR and lists one record per CDR3 protein. This sample carries 230,000 or so distinct CDR3 sequences, over 9.5% of them seen once, and the ten largest clones take about 5.4%. The specimen was PBMCs from the stem cell graft donor, collected from the stem cell graft. The receptors come from a human donor who donated a stem cell graft to a child with SCID. The CDR3 runs from the conserved cysteine through the conserved F or W. Each record gives: J gene, D gene, V gene, clone size, CDR3 DNA, CDR3 protein. D genes are given only for firm matches. The listing skips clone size in some rows; elsewhere it reads once, few, many or a size class.

j_gene: TRBJ1-6
d_gene: NA
v_gene: TRBV7-2
abundance: many
CDR3nt: TGTGCCAGCAGCCCCGCTCCGGGACGTAGCTCCTATAATTCACCCCTCCACTTT
CDR3aa: CASSPAPGRSSYNSPLHF

j_gene: TRBJ2-5
d_gene: TRBD2
v_gene: TRBV20-1
abundance: many
CDR3nt: TGCAGTGCTAGAGATCCCCTACCGACTAGCGGGGGCCAAGAGACCCAGTACTTC
CDR3aa: CSARDPLPTSGGQETQYF

j_gene: TRBJ2-2
d_gene: NA
v_gene: TRBV7-9
abundance: many
CDR3nt: TGTGCCAGCAACTCCTTACGCACCGGGGAGCTGTTTTTT
CDR3aa: CASNSLRTGELFF

j_gene: TRBJ2-3
d_gene: TRBD2
v_gene: TRBV5-1
abundance: NA
CDR3nt: TGCGCCAGCAGCTTGGATGCGGGGGGTGGCACAGATACGCAGTATTTT
CDR3aa: CASSLDAGGGTDTQYF

j_gene: TRBJ1-5
d_gene: NA
v_gene: TRBV20-1
abundance: many
CDR3nt: TGCAGTGCTGCCGAGGGGGGGGATCAGCCCCAGCATTTT
CDR3aa: CSAAEGGDQPQHF

j_gene: TRBJ2-5
d_gene: NA
v_gene: TRBV5-1
abundance: NA
CDR3nt: TGCGCCAGCAGCTTGTCCCTCTCGGGCGAGACCCAGTACTTC
CDR3aa: CASSLSLSGETQYF

j_gene: TRBJ2-1
d_gene: NA
v_gene: TRBV20-1
abundance: many
CDR3nt: TGCAGTGCTAGAGGTCTACAGGAAATACGCTACAATGAGCAGTTCTTC
CDR3aa: CSARGLQEIRYNEQFF

j_gene: TRBJ2-1
d_gene: NA
v_gene: TRBV7-2
abundance: few
CDR3nt: TGTGCCAGCAGCCCGGGACCGACTAACAATGAGCAGTTCTTC
CDR3aa: CASSPGPTNNEQFF

j_gene: TRBJ1-6
d_gene: NA
v_gene: TRBV20-1
abundance: many
CDR3nt: TGCAGTGCCGAGGGCAGTCCGAATTCACCCCTCCACTTT
CDR3aa: CSAEGSPNSPLHF

j_gene: TRBJ2-4
d_gene: TRBD2
v_gene: TRBV9
abundance: many
CDR3nt: TGTGCCAGCAGCGCACCCTCAGTCTCGGCGGGGGGTGAAAACATTCAGTACTTC
CDR3aa: CASSAPSVSAGGENIQYF

j_gene: TRBJ2-5
d_gene: TRBD2
v_gene: TRBV4-1
abundance: many
CDR3nt: TGCGCCAGCAGCCCCGGACTAGCGACACAAGAGACCCAGTACTTC
CDR3aa: CASSPGLATQETQYF

j_gene: TRBJ1-2
d_gene: NA
v_gene: TRBV5-1
abundance: NA
CDR3nt: TGCGCCAGCAGCTTGGCAAATCCGGATGGCTACACCTTC
CDR3aa: CASSLANPDGYTF

j_gene: TRBJ2-7
d_gene: TRBD1
v_gene: TRBV29-1
abundance: many
CDR3nt: TGCAGCGTTTCCGGGACAGGGGACCACGAGCAGTACTTC
CDR3aa: CSVSGTGDHEQYF

j_gene: TRBJ1-6
d_gene: NA
v_gene: TRBV5-1
abundance: many
CDR3nt: TGCGCCAGCAGCTCCACAGGGAATTCACCCCTCCACTTT
CDR3aa: CASSSTGNSPLHF

j_gene: TRBJ2-7
d_gene: NA
v_gene: TRBV5-1
abundance: NA
CDR3nt: TGCGCCAGCAGGGGGGTCGGGGGCTCCTACGAGCAGTACTTC
CDR3aa: CASRGVGGSYEQYF

j_gene: TRBJ2-1
d_gene: NA
v_gene: TRBV20-1
abundance: few
CDR3nt: TGCAGTGCTAGTCCCGGGGCAGCCTACAATGAGCAGTTCTTC
CDR3aa: CSASPGAAYNEQFF

j_gene: TRBJ2-7
d_gene: NA
v_gene: TRBV2
abundance: many
CDR3nt: TGTGCCAGCAGTGAAGGCGAGCAGTACTTC
CDR3aa: CASSEGEQYF

j_gene: TRBJ1-5
d_gene: TRBD1
v_gene: TRBV4-1
abundance: many
CDR3nt: TGCGCCAGCAGCGATGGACAGGAAGAAAATCAGCCCCAGCATTTT
CDR3aa: CASSDGQEENQPQHF